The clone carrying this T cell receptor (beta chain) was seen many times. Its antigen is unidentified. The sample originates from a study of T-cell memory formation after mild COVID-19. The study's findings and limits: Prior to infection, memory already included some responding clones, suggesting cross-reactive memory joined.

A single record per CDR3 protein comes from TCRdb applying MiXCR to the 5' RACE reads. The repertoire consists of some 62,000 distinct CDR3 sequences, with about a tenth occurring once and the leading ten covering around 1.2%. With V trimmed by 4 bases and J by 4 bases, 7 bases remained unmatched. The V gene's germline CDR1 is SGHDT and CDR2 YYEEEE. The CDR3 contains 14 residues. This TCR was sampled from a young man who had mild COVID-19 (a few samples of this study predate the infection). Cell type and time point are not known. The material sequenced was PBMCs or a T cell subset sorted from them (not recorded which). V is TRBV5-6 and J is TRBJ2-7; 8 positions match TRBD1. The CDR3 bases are TGTGCCAGCAGCAAGAGAGGACAGGGTTACGAGCAGTACGTC. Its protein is CASSKRGQGYEQYV.